The next 30 T cell receptor beta chains were all read from a single sample in a study of blood T cell repertoires in COVID-19. The protocol was immunoSEQ multiplex PCR, while the TCRdb copy is restricted to in-frame clones and leaves out a portion. The data show about 110,000 clones, with approximately 79% seen just once and more than 15% held by the top ten. The specimen sequenced was peripheral blood. These TCRs come from a woman of 80 years or more with active or convalescent COVID-19.

This clone was seen only a few times. The chain is built from TRBV5-5 and TRBJ2-3, with D maybe TRBD2 (5 bases). The V gene lost 4 bases and the J gene lost 6 bases, with 15 bases spanning the gap. The length of the CDR3 is 14 residues. The germline V gene encodes CDR1 SGHKS and CDR2 YYEKEE (reference sequence). CDR3 bases: TGTGCCAGCAGCGCCGGAGGTACAAGTGATACGCAGTATTTT. This codes for CASSAGGTSDTQYF.

This clone was observed a few times. The chain has TRBV29-1 and TRBJ2-7; unclear D gene. Trimming removed 4 bases at V and 4 bases at J, with 17 bases between. There are 14 residues in the CDR3. Germline lookup yields CDR1 SQVTM and CDR2 ANQGSEA. In DNA form, the CDR3 reads TGCAGCGTTGTTATCCTGACGACCGGGTACGAGCAGTACTTC. Its translation: CSVVILTTGYEQYF.

The chain joins TRBV11-2 to TRBJ1-2; no reliable D call. Germline assignment: CDR1 SGHAT and CDR2 FQNNGV. CDR3 length: 14 residues. The V and J ends lost 0 bases and 5 bases respectively, with 10 bases between them. The DNA of the CDR3 is TGTGCCAGCAGCTTAGATCTAAGAAAATATGGCTACACCTTC. Protein: CASSLDLRKYGYTF.

CDR3 nucleotides: TGTGCCAGCAGCTTAGGGACTTCTTTTTCAGCTTTCTTT. This translates into CASSLGTSFSAFF. The chain recombines TRBV5-6 with TRBJ1-1; D possibly corresponds to TRBD1 (5 bases). V was pared by 2 bases and J by 10 bases, with 15 bases between. The CDR3 loop spans 13 amino acids. The germline CDR1 and CDR2 sequences are SGHDT and YYEEEE.

This CDR3 reads CSASRPGEGEQFF. The CDR3 DNA sequence: TGCAGTGCAAGTCGTCCGGGAGAAGGTGAGCAGTTCTTC. This chain connects TRBV20-1 to TRBJ2-1; maybe TRBD2 (6 bases). V was shortened by 6 bases and J by 9 bases, with 18 bases between the two germline ends. Looked up from germline, CDR1 is DFQATT and CDR2 is SNEGSKA (reference sequence). The CDR3 contains 13 residues.

This clone was seen a handful of times. This rearrangement joins TRBV10-3 to TRBJ1-4; 8 positions match TRBD1. V gave up 0 bases and J gave up 11 bases; unmatched junction bases: 2. This CDR3 is 13 amino acids long. Germline V gene lookup returns CDR1 ENHRY and CDR2 SYGVKD. In DNA, the CDR3 is TGTGCCATCAGTGAGTCGTCAGGGGGCAAACTGTTTTTT. Encoded protein: CAISESSGGKLFF.

The rearrangement uses TRBV19 and TRBJ1-5, with D perhaps TRBD1 (6 bases). The CDR3 has 18 residues. Germline V lookup: CDR1 LNHDA, CDR2 SQIVND (reference sequence). Trimming removed 0 bases from V and 0 bases from J, with 15 bases in between. This CDR3 reads CASSIDEQGVDSNQPQHF. The CDR3 DNA reads as TGTGCCAGTAGTATAGATGAACAGGGCGTGGATAGCAATCAGCCCCAGCATTTT.

The rearrangement links TRBV2 to TRBJ2-7, with 7 nucleotides matching TRBD1. Germline assignment: CDR1 SNHLY and CDR2 FYNNEI. The CDR3 has 15 residues. Trimming removed 6 bases from V and 0 bases from J; junction bases left unmatched: 8. Written as DNA, the CDR3 is TGTGCCAGCAGCCAGGGACAGTCCCTCTCCTACGAGCAGTACTTC. Residues: CASSQGQSLSYEQYF.

The V gene is TRBV18, the J gene TRBJ1-6; D gene unclear. Between the trimmed V and J ends, which lost 3 bases and 7 bases, there was a span of 13 bases. The germline V gene encodes CDR1 KGHSH and CDR2 LQKENI. The CDR3 is made up of 15 amino acids. This CDR3 reads CASSPTQSRNSPLHF. In DNA, the CDR3 is TGTGCCAGCTCACCGACACAGAGTCGGAATTCACCCCTCCACTTT. Filled out from reference TRBV18 and TRBJ1-6, the complete variable domain reads NAGVMQNPRHLVRRRGQEARLRCSPMKGHSHVYWYRQLPEEGLKFMVYLQKENIIDESGMPKERFSAEFPKEGPSILRIQQVVRGDSAAYFCASSPTQSRNSPLHFGNGTRLTVT.

This clone turned up a few times. The chain carries TRBV6-4 and TRBJ1-2; 10 nucleotides match TRBD1. The V gene's germline CDR1 is MRHNA and CDR2 SNTAGT. V lost 6 bases to trimming and J lost 3 bases; unmatched junction nucleotides: 7. The CDR3 has 15 residues. CDR3: CASSVSGTGDYGYTF. The CDR3 coding sequence is TGTGCCAGCAGCGTCTCCGGGACAGGGGACTATGGCTACACCTTC.

The rearrangement links TRBV19 to TRBJ2-2; 10 bases line up with TRBD1. The CDR3 is made up of 17 amino acids. V shed 3 bases, J shed 3 bases, and the junction held 7 bases outside the gene matches. The germline CDR1 and CDR2 sequences are LNHDA and SQIVND (reference sequence). The CDR3 DNA reads as TGTGCCAGTAGTATCAGCGGGACAGGGGCCTACACCGGGGAGCTGTTTTTT. Its translation: CASSISGTGAYTGELFF. The complete variable domain, with remaining parts taken from reference TRBV19 and TRBJ2-2, reads DGGITQSPKYLFRKEGQNVTLSCEQNLNHDAMYWYRQDPGQGLRLIYYSQIVNDFQKGDIAEGYSVSREKKESFPLTVTSAQKNPTAFYLCASSISGTGAYTGELFFGEGSRLTVL.

The chain carries TRBV5-1 and TRBJ2-2, with 14 bases identical to TRBD2. Germline V lookup: CDR1 SGHRS, CDR2 YFSETQ. This CDR3 has 17 residues. The J segment lost 4 bases and the V segment lost 3 bases, leaving 5 bases of the junction unmatched. DNA of the CDR3: TGCGCCAGCAGCTCGACTAGCGGGAGGGTAGGCACCGGGGAGCTGTTTTTT. This sequence encodes CASSSTSGRVGTGELFF.

This chain links TRBV29-1 with TRBJ1-2; D possibly corresponds to TRBD1 (5 bases). In germline, CDR1 is SQVTM, CDR2 ANQGSEA. V lost 3 bases, J lost 4 bases, and 24 bases lay in between. There are 17 residues in the CDR3. This chain's CDR3 is CSVDGAPGRPVGYGYTF. The CDR3 DNA sequence: TGCAGCGTTGATGGGGCGCCAGGGCGCCCGGTTGGCTATGGCTACACCTTC.

The J gene is TRBJ1-4, the V gene TRBV5-1, with TRBD1 matching 11 bases. This CDR3 spans 16 amino acids. V was pared by 4 bases and J by 6 bases, with 8 bases of the junction left unmatched. Per germline, CDR1 SGHRS and CDR2 YFSETQ. CDR3 protein: CASSEDRGRLYEKLFF. CDR3 DNA: TGCGCCAGCAGCGAGGACAGGGGGCGTCTTTATGAAAAACTGTTTTTT.

The CDR3 spells CASSSGTSGRRTDTQYF. DNA for the CDR3: TGTGCCAGCAGTTCCGGGACTAGCGGGAGGCGCACAGATACGCAGTATTTT. V is TRBV5-4 and J is TRBJ2-3, with 15 bases that match TRBD2. This CDR3 is built from 17 residues. The J segment lost 1 base and the V segment lost 5 bases, leaving 5 bases of the junction unmatched. The germline CDR1 and CDR2 sequences are SGHNT and YYREEE (reference sequence).

This clone was counted only a few times. CDR3 bases: TGTGCCAGCAGCCCCCTAGCGGGAGGGCCAGGTGAGCAGTTCTTC. Amino acid sequence: CASSPLAGGPGEQFF. The chain employs TRBV11-2 and TRBJ2-1; 12 nucleotides match TRBD2. The trim removed 5 bases at V and 9 bases at J, leaving 8 bases unmatched. This CDR3 contains 15 residues. Germline assignment: CDR1 SGHAT and CDR2 FQNNGV.

This clone came up once. This chain joins TRBV3-1 (or the pseudogene TRBV3-2) and TRBJ2-1; 9 bases fit TRBD1. The CDR3 contains 14 residues. Trimming removed 0 bases from V and 14 bases from J; junction bases left unmatched: 8. Germline CDR1 reads LGHDT; CDR2 reads YNNKEL (reference sequence). DNA of the CDR3: TGTGCCAGCAGCCAAGATTCTTGGGACAGGGAAAAGTTCTTC. Translation gives CASSQDSWDREKFF.

There are a few counts of this clone. This chain connects TRBV27 to TRBJ2-6; D possibly corresponds to TRBD1 (5 bases). The CDR3 is 20 residues long. Germline V gene lookup returns CDR1 MNHEY and CDR2 SMNVEV (reference sequence). The V end lost 6 bases, the J end lost 1 base, and 25 bases lay between the germline ends. Here the CDR3 reads CASSVNQGFGVASGANVLTF. The CDR3, as DNA: TGTGCCAGCAGCGTGAACCAGGGATTCGGAGTTGCGTCTGGGGCCAACGTCCTGACTTTC.

This chain connects TRBV27 to TRBJ2-3; TRBD2 agrees at 7 bases. The CDR3 is made up of 13 amino acids. Looked up from germline, CDR1 is MNHEY and CDR2 is SMNVEV (reference sequence). The V segment lost 4 bases and the J segment 4 bases; nucleotides outside the gene matches: 2. CDR3 coding DNA: TGTGCCAGCAGTTGGGGGGGTCCAGATACGCAGTATTTT. It is translated as CASSWGGPDTQYF.

V usage is TRBV9 and J usage is TRBJ1-1, with D hard to call. This CDR3 is 14 amino acids long. Germline CDR1 reads SGDLS; CDR2 reads YYNGEE. V was cut by 4 bases and J by 1 base, with 11 bases left in between. The CDR3 loop reads CASSPRHTNTEAFF. Written as DNA, the CDR3 is TGTGCCAGCAGCCCCCGACACACGAACACTGAAGCTTTCTTT.

This chain links TRBV25-1 with TRBJ2-1; D is possibly TRBD2 (6 bases). Trimming shortened V by 4 bases and J by 9 bases, and 13 bases separated the two germline ends. Looked up from germline, CDR1 is MGHDK and CDR2 is SYGVNS. The CDR3 has 13 amino acids. The CDR3 protein is CASSVHGRSEQFF. In nucleotides, the CDR3 is TGTGCCAGCAGTGTCCACGGGAGAAGTGAGCAGTTCTTC.

The V call is TRBV27, the J call TRBJ2-1; 7 bases agree with TRBD1. With 4 bases clipped from V and 6 bases from J, the junction kept 6 bases outside the gene matches. The CDR3 length is 14 residues. The V gene's germline CDR1 is MNHEY and CDR2 SMNVEV (reference sequence). This chain's CDR3 is CASSSLTGVNEQFF. In DNA form, the CDR3 reads TGTGCCAGCAGTTCACTAACAGGGGTCAATGAGCAGTTCTTC.

This rearrangement joins TRBV27 to TRBJ2-1, with D perhaps matching TRBD2 (5 bases). The CDR3 length is 17 residues. V lost 0 bases to trimming and J lost 3 bases, with 15 bases between them. Germline V CDR1 and CDR2: MNHEY, SMNVEV (reference sequence). The CDR3 DNA reads as TGTGCCAGCAGTTTATCTCCCCCGGAGCGGATCTACAATGAGCAGTTCTTC. Protein sequence: CASSLSPPERIYNEQFF.

CDR3 DNA sequence: TGTGCCAGCAGTTTCTCGGGCTCTGGGGCCAACGTCCTGACTTTC. Translated: CASSFSGSGANVLTF. The chain employs TRBV27 and TRBJ2-6; D is ambiguous. Germline CDR1 is MNHEY and CDR2 is SMNVEV (reference sequence). Trimming took 3 bases from V and 0 from J, leaving 6 bases between them. This CDR3 is 15 amino acids long.

The chain recombines TRBV6-5 with TRBJ1-2; D remains unclear. V lost 3 bases and J lost 9, with 23 bases in between. There are 16 residues in the CDR3. Germline values: CDR1 MNHEY, CDR2 SVGAGI. CDR3 sequence reads: CASSYPSSRNTMRYTF. In nucleotides, the CDR3 is TGTGCCAGCAGTTATCCCTCTTCCCGGAATACTATGCGCTACACCTTC.

The chain is built from TRBV3-1 (or the pseudogene TRBV3-2) and TRBJ2-5; D possibly corresponds to TRBD2 (5 bases). V lost 4 bases to trimming and J lost 5 bases, with 14 bases between them. CDR3 length equals 14 residues. Looked up from germline, CDR1 is LGHDT and CDR2 is YNNKEL (reference sequence). CDR3 protein: CASSPIGNRETQYF. The DNA for the CDR3 is TGTGCCAGCAGCCCCATCGGGAATCGGGAGACCCAGTACTTC.

In DNA form, the CDR3 reads TGTGCCAGCAGCTCCCCGACTAGCGGACAAGAGACCCAGTACTTC. This sequence encodes CASSSPTSGQETQYF. V gene TRBV5-4 combines with J gene TRBJ2-5, with 9 bases lining up with TRBD2. The length of the CDR3 is 15 residues. After removal of 3 bases from V and 2 bases from J, the junction contained 5 bases not matched to a gene. Germline loops: CDR1 SGHNT, CDR2 YYREEE (reference sequence).

The chain recombines TRBV6-5 with TRBJ1-4, with D unclear. The CDR3 is made up of 15 amino acids. Trimming removed 6 bases from V and 2 bases from J, with 13 bases in between. Looked up from germline, CDR1 is MNHEY and CDR2 is SVGAGI. The CDR3 here is CASRPWASTNEKLFF. Here the CDR3 DNA reads TGTGCCAGCAGACCCTGGGCCTCGACTAATGAAAAACTGTTTTTT.

The chain is built from TRBV29-1 and TRBJ1-4; 7 nucleotides agree with TRBD1. Germline V lookup: CDR1 SQVTM, CDR2 ANQGSEA. V trimming: 7 bases; J trimming: 7 bases; junction bases outside the gene matches: 15. This CDR3 spans 15 amino acids. The CDR3 loop reads CSATLNRGGREKLFF. The CDR3, as DNA: TGCAGCGCCACACTAAACAGGGGCGGTCGTGAAAAACTGTTTTTT.

This clone has more than one count but fewer than ten. The chain uses TRBV5-4 and TRBJ2-2; 11 bases fit TRBD2. This CDR3 contains 15 residues. The germline CDR1 and CDR2 sequences are SGHNT and YYREEE (reference sequence). Unmatched junction bases numbered 3, after V lost 3 bases and J lost 5 bases. CDR3 nucleotides: TGTGCCAGCAGCTCCGTAGCGGGAGGGACCGGGGAGCTGTTTTTT. Amino acids: CASSSVAGGTGELFF. The full variable domain, completed using reference TRBV5-4 and TRBJ2-2, is ETGVTQSPTHLIKTRGQQVTLRCSSQSGHNTVSWYQQALGQGPQFIFQYYREEENGRGNFPPRFSGLQFPNYSSELNVNALELDDSALYLCASSSVAGGTGELFFGEGSRLTVL.